This T cell receptor beta chain is drawn from a study of control samples from healthy donors and cancer patients. Trimming left V 10 bases short and J 3 bases short, with 19 bases between. Germline CDR1 reads SGHNT; CDR2 reads YYREEE (reference sequence). The CDR3 runs 15 residues. Libraries were prepared by immunoSEQ multiplex PCR; TCRdb keeps only in-frame clonotypes and omits some of them. The top ten hold 14% of the sample, which has 110,000 to 150,000 clones, 90% to 95% seen once. Sequencing used PBMCs. V usage is TRBV5-4 and J usage is TRBJ2-2; the D call may be TRBD1 or TRBD2 (5 bases each). This clonotype was obtained from a man aged 55 to 69 with colorectal cancer. The CDR3 bases are TGTGCCTGGGGACGGGTTACCCCCGACACCGGGGAGCTGTTTTTT. Encoded protein: CAWGRVTPDTGELFF.